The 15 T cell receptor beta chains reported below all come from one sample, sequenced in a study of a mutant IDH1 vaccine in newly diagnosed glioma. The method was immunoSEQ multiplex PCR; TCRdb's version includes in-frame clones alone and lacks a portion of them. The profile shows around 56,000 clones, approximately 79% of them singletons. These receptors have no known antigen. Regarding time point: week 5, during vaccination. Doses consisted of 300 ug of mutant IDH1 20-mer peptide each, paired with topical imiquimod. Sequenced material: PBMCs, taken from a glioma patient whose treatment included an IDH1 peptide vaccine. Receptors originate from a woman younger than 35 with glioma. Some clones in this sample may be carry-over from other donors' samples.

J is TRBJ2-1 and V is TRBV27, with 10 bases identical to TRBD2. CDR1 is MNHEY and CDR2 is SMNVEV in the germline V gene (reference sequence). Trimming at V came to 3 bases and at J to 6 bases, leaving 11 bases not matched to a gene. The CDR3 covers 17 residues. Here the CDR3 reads CASSLYSGRALGNEQFF. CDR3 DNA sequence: TGTGCCAGCAGTTTGTACAGCGGGAGGGCCCTCGGCAATGAGCAGTTCTTC.

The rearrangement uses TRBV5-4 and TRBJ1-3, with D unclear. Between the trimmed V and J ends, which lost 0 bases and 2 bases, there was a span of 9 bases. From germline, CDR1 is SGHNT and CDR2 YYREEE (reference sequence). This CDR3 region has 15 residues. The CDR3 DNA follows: TGTGCCAGCAGCTTGGGGGCATCTCCTGGAAACACCATATATTTT. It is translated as CASSLGASPGNTIYF.

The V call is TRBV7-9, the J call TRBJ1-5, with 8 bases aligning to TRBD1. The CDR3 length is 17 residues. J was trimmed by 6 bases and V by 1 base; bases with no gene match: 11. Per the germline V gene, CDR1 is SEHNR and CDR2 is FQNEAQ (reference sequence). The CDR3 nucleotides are TGTGCCAGCAGCTTAGGGGGAATGCAGGGGGCAGGTCAGCCCCAGCATTTT. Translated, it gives CASSLGGMQGAGQPQHF. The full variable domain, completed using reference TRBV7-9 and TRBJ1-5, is DTGVSQNPRHKITKRGQNVTFRCDPISEHNRLYWYRQTLGQGPEFLTYFQNEAQLEKSRLLSDRFSAERPKGSFSTLEIQRTEQGDSAMYLCASSLGGMQGAGQPQHFGDGTRLSIL.

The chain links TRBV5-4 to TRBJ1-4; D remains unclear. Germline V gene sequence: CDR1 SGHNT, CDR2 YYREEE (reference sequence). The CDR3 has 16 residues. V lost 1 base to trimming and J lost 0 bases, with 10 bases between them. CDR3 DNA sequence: TGTGCCAGCAGCTTGAAACAGAGTGCAACTAATGAAAAACTGTTTTTT. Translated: CASSLKQSATNEKLFF. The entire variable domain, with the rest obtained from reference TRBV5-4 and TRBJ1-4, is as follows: ETGVTQSPTHLIKTRGQQVTLRCSSQSGHNTVSWYQQALGQGPQFIFQYYREEENGRGNFPPRFSGLQFPNYSSELNVNALELDDSALYLCASSLKQSATNEKLFFGSGTQLSVL.

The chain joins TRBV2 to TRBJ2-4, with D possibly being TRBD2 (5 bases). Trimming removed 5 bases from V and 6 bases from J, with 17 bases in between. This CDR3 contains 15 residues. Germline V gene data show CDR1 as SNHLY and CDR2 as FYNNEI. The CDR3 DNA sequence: TGTGCCAGCAGTTCTCGAGGGAGAGAGGGAAACATTCAGTACTTC. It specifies CASSSRGREGNIQYF.

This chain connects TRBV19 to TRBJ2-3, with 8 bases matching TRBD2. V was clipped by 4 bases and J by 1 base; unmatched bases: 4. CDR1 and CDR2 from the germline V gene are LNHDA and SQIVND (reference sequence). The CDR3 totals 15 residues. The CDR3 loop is CASSKRGPGTDTQYF. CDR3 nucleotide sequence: TGTGCCAGTAGTAAGCGGGGGCCCGGCACAGATACGCAGTATTTT. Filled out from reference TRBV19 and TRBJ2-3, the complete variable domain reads DGGITQSPKYLFRKEGQNVTLSCEQNLNHDAMYWYRQDPGQGLRLIYYSQIVNDFQKGDIAEGYSVSREKKESFPLTVTSAQKNPTAFYLCASSKRGPGTDTQYFGPGTRLTVL.

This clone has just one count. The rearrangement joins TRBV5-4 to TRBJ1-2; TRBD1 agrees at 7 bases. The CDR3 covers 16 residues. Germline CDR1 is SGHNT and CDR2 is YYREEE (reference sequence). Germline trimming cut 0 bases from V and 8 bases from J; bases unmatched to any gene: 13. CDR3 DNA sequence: TGTGCCAGCAGCTTGGCTAGAGGGGGCGAGAGTAGAGGCTACACCTTC. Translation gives CASSLARGGESRGYTF.

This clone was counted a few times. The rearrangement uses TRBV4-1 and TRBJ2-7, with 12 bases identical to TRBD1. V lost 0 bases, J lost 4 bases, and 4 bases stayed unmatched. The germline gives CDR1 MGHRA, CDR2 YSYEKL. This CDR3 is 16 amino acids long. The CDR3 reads CASSQDWGQGAYEQYF. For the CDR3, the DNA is TGCGCCAGCAGCCAAGATTGGGGACAGGGGGCTTACGAGCAGTACTTC.

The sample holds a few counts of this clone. The DNA of the CDR3 is TGTGCCAGCAGTGAATGGGGGGCGAAGAGGACTGAAGCTTTCTTT. Translation: CASSEWGAKRTEAFF. V and J are TRBV25-1 and TRBJ1-1, with D perhaps matching TRBD1 (6 bases). The germline V gene encodes CDR1 MGHDK and CDR2 SYGVNS. V lost 1 base, J lost 5 bases, and 14 bases lay in between. CDR3 size: 15 residues. The whole variable domain, filled in from reference TRBV25-1 and TRBJ1-1, reads EADIYQTPRYLVIGTGKKITLECSQTMGHDKMYWYQQDPGMELHLIHYSYGVNSTEKGDLSSESTVSRIRTEHFPLTLESARPSHTSQYLCASSEWGAKRTEAFFGQGTRLTVV.

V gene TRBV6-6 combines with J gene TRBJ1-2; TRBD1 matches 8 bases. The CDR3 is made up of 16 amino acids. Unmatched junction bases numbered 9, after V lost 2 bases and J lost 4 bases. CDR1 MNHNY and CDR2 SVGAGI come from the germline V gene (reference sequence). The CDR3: CASSYLGQGGIYGYTF. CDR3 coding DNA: TGTGCCAGCAGTTACCTTGGACAGGGAGGAATCTATGGCTACACCTTC.

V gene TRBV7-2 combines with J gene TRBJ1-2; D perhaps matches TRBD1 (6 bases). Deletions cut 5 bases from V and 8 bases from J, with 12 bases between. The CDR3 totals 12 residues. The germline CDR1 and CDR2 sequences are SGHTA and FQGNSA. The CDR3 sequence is CASSVTGIGYTF. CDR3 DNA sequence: TGTGCCAGCAGCGTAACAGGGATAGGCTACACCTTC.

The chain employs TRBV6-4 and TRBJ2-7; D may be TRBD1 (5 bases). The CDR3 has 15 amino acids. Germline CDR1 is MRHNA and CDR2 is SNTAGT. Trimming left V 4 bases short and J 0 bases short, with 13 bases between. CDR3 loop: CASSVRGGSSYEQYF. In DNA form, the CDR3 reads TGTGCCAGCAGTGTTAGGGGCGGCAGCTCCTACGAGCAGTACTTC.

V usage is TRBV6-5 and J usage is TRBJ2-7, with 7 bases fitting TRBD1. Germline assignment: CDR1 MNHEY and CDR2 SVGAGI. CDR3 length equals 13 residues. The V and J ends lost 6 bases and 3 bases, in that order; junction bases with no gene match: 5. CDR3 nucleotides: TGTGCCAGCAGCCACAGGGGTTTCTACGAGCAGTACTTC. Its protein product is CASSHRGFYEQYF.

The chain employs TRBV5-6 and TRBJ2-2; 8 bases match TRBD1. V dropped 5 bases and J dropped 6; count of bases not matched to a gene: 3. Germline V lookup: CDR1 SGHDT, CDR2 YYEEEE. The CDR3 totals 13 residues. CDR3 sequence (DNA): TGTGCCAGCAGGAACAGGGGGTCCGGGGAGCTGTTTTTT. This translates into CASRNRGSGELFF.

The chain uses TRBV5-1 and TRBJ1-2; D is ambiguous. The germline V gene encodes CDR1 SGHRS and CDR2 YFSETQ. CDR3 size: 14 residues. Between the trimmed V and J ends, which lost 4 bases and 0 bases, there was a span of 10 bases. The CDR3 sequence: CASSPNDANYGYTF. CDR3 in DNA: TGCGCCAGCAGCCCGAACGACGCTAACTATGGCTACACCTTC.